The T cell receptor (beta chain) described here comes from a study of chemoradiotherapy in HPV16-positive cancers. Study context: Functional T-cell assays on two HPV16-positive patients' cells defined candidate HPV-specific clones and common TCR motifs. Whole-study results and caveats: Only a couple of HPV16-positive patients supplied the functional HPV-specificity definition.

Concerning this clone: Its antigen is not identified.

V dropped 5 bases and J dropped 3 bases, with 16 bases sitting between them. Per the germline V gene, CDR1 is LNHDA and CDR2 is SQIVND (reference sequence). The length of the CDR3 is 16 residues. Profiling relied on immunoSEQ multiplex PCR, and the TCRdb table lists in-frame clones only, not all of them. The profile shows around 68,000 clones, almost 90% of them singletons. The V and J genes are TRBV19 and TRBJ2-2; D possibly matches TRBD1 or TRBD2 (7 bases each). The sequencing here drew on blood, taken from a patient who underwent chemoradiotherapy. The origin of this receptor is a human donor with HPV-associated anogenital cancer. CDR3 in amino acids: CASSALQGRDTGELFF. CDR3 DNA: TGTGCCAGTAGTGCGCTACAGGGGAGGGACACCGGGGAGCTGTTTTTT.